This T cell receptor beta chain was found in a study of T cells expressing NK-cell markers. Study-level information: Sequencing of TCR beta repertoires drew on sorted CD3+CD56+NKG2C+, CD3+CD56+NKG2C- and CD3+CD56-NKG2C+ T cells. The eight sequenced donors comprised seven who were HCMV-seropositive and one who was seronegative.

Comment on this clonotype: Its antigen is undetermined.

Each CDR3 protein gets one entry in TCRdb, which reprocessed the 5' RACE reads and gives no DNA. Here the sample table reports 300,000 to 450,000 distinct CDR3 sequences. Notes on the study in general: The CD3+CD56-NKG2C+ fraction was also led by these clonotypes in a handful of donors.

Germline CDR1 and CDR2: SQVTM and ANQGSEA. The CDR3 is made up of 15 amino acids. The sequence came from a man aged 18-70 years in good health. The material sequenced was blood T cells: a sorted CD56 or NKG2C T cell subset, CD4+ or CD8+ T cells, or bulk PBMC T cells (not recorded which). V and J are TRBV29-1 and TRBJ2-1; TCRdb reports TRBD1, a call that lacks DNA to check it against. CDR3 region: CSVYEGQTSYNEQFF.